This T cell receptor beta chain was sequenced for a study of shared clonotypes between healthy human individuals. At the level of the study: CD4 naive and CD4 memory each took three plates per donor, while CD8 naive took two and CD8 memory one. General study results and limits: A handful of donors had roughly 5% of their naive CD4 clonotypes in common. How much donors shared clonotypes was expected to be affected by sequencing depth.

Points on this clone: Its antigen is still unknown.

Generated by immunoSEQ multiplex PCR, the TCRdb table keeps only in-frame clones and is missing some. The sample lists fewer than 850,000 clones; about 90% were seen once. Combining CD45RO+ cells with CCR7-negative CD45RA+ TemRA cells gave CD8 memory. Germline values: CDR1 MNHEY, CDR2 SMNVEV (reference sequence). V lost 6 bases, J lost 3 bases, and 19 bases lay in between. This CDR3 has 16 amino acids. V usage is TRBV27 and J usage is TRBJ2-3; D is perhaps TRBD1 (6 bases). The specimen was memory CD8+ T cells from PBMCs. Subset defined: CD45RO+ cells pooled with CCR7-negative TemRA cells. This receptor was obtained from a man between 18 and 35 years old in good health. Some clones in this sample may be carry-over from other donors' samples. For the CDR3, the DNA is TGTGCCAGCAGCCCAGGGGAGTCTTGGTTGACAGATACGCAGTATTTT. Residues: CASSPGESWLTDTQYF.